Here is one T cell receptor beta chain with its context. Its antigen is as yet unknown. The sample comes from a study of siplizumab effects on memory and regulatory T cells. General study findings and limits: Alloreactive sequences tracing back to unstimulated CD4+ memory cells fell significantly with siplizumab. The alloresponse seemed to draw substantially on naive T cells, which appeared more diverse than memory cells.

Profiled with immunoSEQ multiplex PCR; TCRdb holds only in-frame clones, not every one. Of 90,000 to 95,000 clones listed, approximately 97% are singletons. Germline lookup yields CDR1 KGHSH and CDR2 LQKENI. Trimming removed 3 bases from V and 1 base from J, with 3 bases in between. This CDR3 comprises 12 residues. V gene TRBV18 combines with J gene TRBJ1-1, with D hard to call. This clonotype originated in a human donor in good health. The specimen sequenced was naive CD4+ T cells sorted from blood. As DNA, the CDR3 is TGTGCCAGCTCACCGGGGAACACTGAAGCTTTCTTT. This gives the protein CASSPGNTEAFF.